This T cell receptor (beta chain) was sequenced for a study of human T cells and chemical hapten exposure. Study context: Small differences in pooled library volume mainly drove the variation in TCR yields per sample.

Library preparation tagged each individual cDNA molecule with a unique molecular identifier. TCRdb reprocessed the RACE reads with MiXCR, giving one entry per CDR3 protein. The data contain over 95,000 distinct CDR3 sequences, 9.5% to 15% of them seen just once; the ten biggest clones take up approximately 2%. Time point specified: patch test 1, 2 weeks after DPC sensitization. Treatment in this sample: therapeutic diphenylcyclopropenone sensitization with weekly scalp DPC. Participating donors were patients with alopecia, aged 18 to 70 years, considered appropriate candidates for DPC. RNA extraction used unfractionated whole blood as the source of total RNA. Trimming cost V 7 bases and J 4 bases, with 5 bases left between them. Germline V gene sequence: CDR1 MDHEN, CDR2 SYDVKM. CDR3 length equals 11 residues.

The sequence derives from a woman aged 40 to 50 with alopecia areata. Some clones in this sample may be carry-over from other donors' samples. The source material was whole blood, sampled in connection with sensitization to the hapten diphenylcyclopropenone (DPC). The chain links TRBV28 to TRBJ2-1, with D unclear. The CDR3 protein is CASTVYNEQFF. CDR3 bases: TGTGCCAGCACAGTATACAATGAGCAGTTCTTC.